The rows below give T cell receptor beta chains drawn from one sample of a study of blood T cell repertoires in COVID-19. The data were produced by immunoSEQ multiplex PCR, yet TCRdb's version contains in-frame clones alone and is incomplete. The sample has about 120,000 clones, around nine tenths seen once; the top ten hold roughly 2.2%. The source material was peripheral blood. These receptors all come from a woman aged 45-60 years with acute or convalescent COVID-19. Both conserved end residues are trimmed from each CDR3. A D gene is named only where the DNA matches it firmly.

V,D,CDR3
TRBV5-5,TRBD1,ASSLPRTGGTTGELF
TRBV29-1,.,SVWNTGGYT
TRBV30,.,AWSGGGDQPQH
TRBV24-1,.,ATSDRRGNGANVLT
TRBV5-6,TRBD2,ASSRLAGRADTQY
TRBV27,TRBD1,ASSLQGVYTEAF
TRBV5-1,TRBD2,ATQIAGAAGELF
TRBV5-1,.,ASSTQTASYEQY
TRBV7-2,.,ASSPRGAGELF
TRBV7-9,.,ASSLLENEQF
TRBV5-1,.,ASSFGASNEKLF
TRBV6-5,.,ASSYGGQGELF
TRBV6-1,TRBD1,ASSDGDRGLFGYT
TRBV5-6,TRBD1,ASSFRQGLLRYGYT
TRBV5-1,TRBD1,ASSGTVSNEQF
TRBV6-5,TRBD2,ASSREGESKNIQY
TRBV7-2,TRBD1,ASSLVGTATYEQY
TRBV11-2,.,ASSLSQGNEQF
TRBV29-1,TRBD2,SVEGASGYQETQY
TRBV5-1,TRBD2,ASSLVPGRARGSYNEQF
TRBV28,TRBD1,ASSYGTGSGNTEAF
TRBV4-3,.,ASSQTTPGGYNEQF
TRBV4-1,TRBD2,ASSQELAGSYEQY
TRBV5-1,.,ASSPRGYEQY
TRBV18,TRBD1,ASSPYRGWTEAF
TRBV5-1,.,ASSLTGPYEQY
TRBV25-1,.,ASSLRQEDKQY
TRBV30,TRBD1,AWGQGRTTDTQY
TRBV5-1,TRBD2,ASSLPSGSLGEQF
TRBV12-3/TRBV12-4,.,ASSLKGTEAF
TRBV6-5,.,ASSLHSGEKLF
TRBV19,.,ASSRRGTGNTIY
TRBV10-3,TRBD1,AISLRDRKDTQY
TRBV11-3,.,ASSLGLAYNEQF
TRBV5-5,TRBD2,ASSSRTSQETQY
TRBV7-6,TRBD2,ASSLELAGGLDEQF